The TCR beta chain under discussion was sequenced for a study of cytomegalovirus exposure and HLA in healthy donors. Trimming left V 7 bases short and J 6 bases short, with 15 bases between. Per the germline V gene, CDR1 is MNHEY and CDR2 is SVGAGI. This CDR3 comprises 13 residues. This clone has more than one count but fewer than ten. The PCR employed 60 Vbeta primers together with 13 Jbeta primers. This table comes from immunoSEQ multiplex PCR, and its TCRdb copy is limited to in-frame clones, with some not included. Of tens of thousands of clones detected, around 76% appear once; the ten largest clones hold over 4.5%.

The sample consisted of PBMCs. The V gene is TRBV6-5, the J gene TRBJ1-2; possible D gene TRBD1, 5 bases. The receptor was derived from a man between 18 and 29 years old in good health and CMV-seropositive. The CDR3 region has the DNA TGTGCCAGCATTGCTCCAGGGAATCATGGCTACACCTTC. This encodes CASIAPGNHGYTF.